The 32 T cell receptor beta chains listed next were all sequenced from one sample in a study of patients and donors after allogeneic stem cell transplantation. TCRdb re-derived calls from the RT-PCR reads in MiXCR, one entry per CDR3 protein. The data contain around 150,000 distinct CDR3 sequences, 30% of them singletons. Specimen: blood, either unsorted or a sorted T cell fraction (not recorded which). Receptors were obtained from a human donor who was either an allogeneic HSCT recipient or a stem cell or donor lymphocyte infusion donor (not recorded which). It is not recorded whose cells these are; they may come from a transplant donor.

This rearrangement joins TRBV25-1 to TRBJ2-3; the D is unclear. The V and J ends lost 7 bases and 2 bases respectively, with 10 bases between them. CDR3 length equals 13 residues. The germline V gene has CDR1 MGHDK and CDR2 SYGVNS. The CDR3 region is CASTEPLTDTQYF. The CDR3 DNA is TGTGCCAGCACCGAACCCCTCACAGATACGCAGTATTTT.

The chain recombines TRBV12-3 or TRBV12-4 with TRBJ2-7; D unclear. V was pared by 1 base and J by 3 bases, with 7 bases between. The CDR3 is made up of 13 amino acids. CDR3 residues: CASSLGWGYEQYF. DNA of the CDR3: TGTGCCAGCAGTTTAGGATGGGGCTACGAGCAGTACTTC.

This clonotype was found many times. This sequence joins TRBV15 and TRBJ1-5; D not certain. Trimming took off 3 bases at V and 3 bases at J, with 3 bases between the two ends. The CDR3 extends over 12 amino acids. CDR1 is LNHNV, CDR2 YYDKDF, per germline (reference sequence). The CDR3 coding sequence is TGTGCCACCAGCAGCTACAATCAGCCCCAGCATTTT. Its protein product is CATSSYNQPQHF.

This clonotype was picked up a small number of times. V is TRBV9 and J is TRBJ1-2; no reliable D call. CDR1 SGDLS and CDR2 YYNGEE come from the germline V gene. This CDR3 is built from 15 residues. V lost 4 bases and J lost 0, with 13 bases in between. The CDR3 region is CASSTTLQANYGYTF. The CDR3 coding sequence is TGTGCCAGCAGCACTACCCTTCAAGCTAACTATGGCTACACCTTC.

The chain carries TRBV5-1 and TRBJ2-7; D gene ambiguous. V dropped 4 bases and J dropped 3 bases, with 11 bases sitting between them. The germline V gene has CDR1 SGHRS and CDR2 YFSETQ. CDR3 length: 13 residues. CDR3 sequence reads: CASSMGTDYEQYF. Here the CDR3 DNA reads TGCGCCAGCAGCATGGGCACGGACTACGAGCAGTACTTC.

The V gene is TRBV27, the J gene TRBJ2-3, with no clear D. Trimming shortened V by 6 bases and J by 3 bases, and 10 bases separated the two germline ends. Germline CDR1 reads MNHEY; CDR2 reads SMNVEV (reference sequence). This CDR3 comprises 13 residues. The CDR3 DNA follows: TGTGCCAGCAGCCCCGGCTGGACAGATACGCAGTATTTT. Its protein is CASSPGWTDTQYF.

This clonotype was seen a handful of times. The chain joins TRBV10-3 to TRBJ1-1; perhaps TRBD1 as D (6 bases). Germline V gives CDR1 ENHRY, CDR2 SYGVKD. CDR3 size: 14 residues. V was pared by 0 bases and J by 7 bases, with 12 bases between. CDR3 bases: TGTGCCATCAGTGAGTCGAAGGGACACCTTGAAGCTTTCTTT. The encoded protein is CAISESKGHLEAFF.

The rearrangement joins TRBV24-1 to TRBJ2-3; D is possibly TRBD1 (6 bases). The V gene lost 2 bases and the J gene lost 10 bases, with 15 bases spanning the gap. Germline CDR1 KGHDR, CDR2 SFDVKD. CDR3 length: 14 amino acids. CDR3 sequence: CATSDSPPGHPQYF. For the CDR3, the DNA is TGTGCCACCAGTGATTCTCCACCGGGACACCCGCAGTATTTT.

By its share, this clonotype is medium-sized. The V and J genes are TRBV20-1 and TRBJ1-5; 9 bases map to TRBD1. The germline V gene encodes CDR1 DFQATT and CDR2 SNEGSKA (reference sequence). V was clipped by 6 bases and J by 4 bases; unmatched bases: 10. The CDR3 consists of 15 residues. The CDR3 DNA follows: TGCAGTGCCCTCAAGGGACAGGGTGGAAATCAGCCCCAGCATTTT. Amino acids: CSALKGQGGNQPQHF.

V is TRBV5-1 and J is TRBJ2-3; D unresolved. The CDR3 has 14 amino acids. The germline V gene encodes CDR1 SGHRS and CDR2 YFSETQ. The V gene lost 2 bases and the J gene lost 2 bases, with 9 bases spanning the gap. CDR3 loop: CASSFEPHTDTQYF. The CDR3 DNA follows: TGCGCCAGCAGCTTTGAACCACACACAGATACGCAGTATTTT. The full variable domain, its missing parts supplied by reference TRBV5-1 and TRBJ2-3, is KAGVTQTPRYLIKTRGQQVTLSCSPISGHRSVSWYQQTPGQGLQFLFEYFSETQRNKGNFPGRFSGRQFSNSRSEMNVSTLELGDSALYLCASSFEPHTDTQYFGPGTRLTVL.

J is TRBJ2-1 and V is TRBV9, with 8 bases aligning to TRBD2. J gave up 0 bases and V 1 base, and 12 bases lay outside the gene matches. The CDR3 sequence is 19 residues long. Germline V gene lookup returns CDR1 SGDLS and CDR2 YYNGEE. CDR3 loop: CASSVRPAGGLSSYNEQFF. The CDR3 DNA reads TGTGCCAGCAGCGTAAGACCTGCGGGAGGCCTAAGCTCCTACAATGAGCAGTTCTTC.

This chain joins TRBV2 and TRBJ1-1; 8 bases line up with TRBD1. V lost 6 bases, J lost 3 bases, and 9 bases stayed unmatched. The CDR3 runs to 15 residues. The germline V gene has CDR1 SNHLY and CDR2 FYNNEI. DNA for the CDR3: TGTGCCAGCAGCGAGAATCAGGGGGCTCACACTGAAGCTTTCTTT. This encodes CASSENQGAHTEAFF.

This clonotype was counted a few times. The chain combines TRBV18 with TRBJ1-3, with 7 bases that match TRBD1. Looked up from germline, CDR1 is KGHSH and CDR2 is LQKENI. Trimming took 3 bases from V and 1 from J; bases not matched to a gene: 12. CDR3 length equals 18 residues. CDR3 sequence reads: CASSPSPGGQISGNTIYF. CDR3 DNA: TGTGCCAGCTCACCTTCCCCAGGGGGACAGATATCTGGAAACACCATATATTTT.

The J gene is TRBJ1-2, the V gene TRBV7-2; D is uncertain. CDR1 is SGHTA, CDR2 FQGNSA, per germline. This CDR3 contains 15 residues. Trimming shortened V by 3 bases and J by 8 bases, and 19 bases separated the two germline ends. Written as DNA, the CDR3 is TGTGCCAGCAGCTTTGAACTCTCCCCGGACCTGGGCTACACCTTC. As protein: CASSFELSPDLGYTF.

This clonotype was found a few times. This chain uses TRBV7-2 with TRBJ1-6; TRBD1 matches at 8 bases. V shed 6 bases, J shed 6 bases, and the junction held 4 bases outside the gene matches. In germline, CDR1 is SGHTA, CDR2 FQGNSA. The CDR3 covers 14 residues. This CDR3 reads CASRYRGSNSPLHF. The CDR3, as DNA: TGTGCCAGCAGGTACAGGGGGAGTAATTCACCCCTCCACTTT.

The table lists this clonotype with a few counts. The rearrangement joins TRBV6-5 to TRBJ2-3; tentative D call: TRBD2 (5 bases). Germline V gene lookup returns CDR1 MNHEY and CDR2 SVGAGI. This CDR3 comprises 18 residues. With 0 bases removed from V and 6 bases from J, the gap between germline ends came to 22 bases. In nucleotides, the CDR3 is TGTGCCAGCAGTTACTCGAGTTGGGGAGTGGGAGACTACGATACGCAGTATTTT. It is translated as CASSYSSWGVGDYDTQYF.

The gene calls are TRBV14 and TRBJ2-1; 11 bases map to TRBD2. Germline assignment: CDR1 SGHDN and CDR2 FVKESK. V was pared by 3 bases and J by 0 bases, with 7 bases of the junction left unmatched. There are 18 residues in the CDR3. The CDR3 sequence is CASSHRLAGKGSYNEQFF. Written as DNA, the CDR3 is TGTGCCAGCAGCCACCGACTAGCGGGAAAAGGCTCCTACAATGAGCAGTTCTTC.

This chain links TRBV27 with TRBJ2-7; D is possibly TRBD2 (5 bases). CDR1 is MNHEY, CDR2 SMNVEV, per germline (reference sequence). V was trimmed by 8 bases and J by 3 bases, leaving 20 bases between them. CDR3 length: 15 amino acids. Written as DNA, the CDR3 is TGTGCCAGCTCCCCAAAGGCGAGGAGGCACTACGAGCAGTACTTC. Amino acids: CASSPKARRHYEQYF.

This clonotype was observed a single time. The genes are TRBV20-1 and TRBJ2-7; 7 nucleotides line up with TRBD2. In germline, CDR1 is DFQATT, CDR2 SNEGSKA (reference sequence). The CDR3 sequence is 15 residues long. Unmatched junction bases numbered 12, after V lost 4 bases and J lost 3 bases. CDR3 sequence: CSATTTTSWNYEQYF. CDR3 DNA sequence: TGCAGTGCTACGACTACGACTAGCTGGAACTACGAGCAGTACTTC.

The chain employs TRBV18 and TRBJ1-3; no clear D. V shed 1 base and J shed 4 bases, with 2 bases lying between them. This CDR3 is built from 12 residues. Per germline, CDR1 KGHSH and CDR2 LQKENI. DNA for the CDR3: TGTGCCAGCTCACCACAAGGAAACACCATATATTTT. Its protein product is CASSPQGNTIYF.

This clonotype has just a few counts. V and J are TRBV7-3 and TRBJ1-1, with D unclear. Germline V gene sequence: CDR1 SGHTA, CDR2 FQGTGA. The V and J ends lost 2 bases and 3 bases respectively, with 10 bases between them. The CDR3 length is 14 residues. The CDR3 loop is CASSLLPGYTEAFF. CDR3 in DNA: TGTGCCAGCAGCTTATTACCAGGATACACTGAAGCTTTCTTT. Variable domain in full (rest from reference TRBV7-3 and TRBJ1-1): GAGVSQTPSNKVTEKGKYVELRCDPISGHTALYWYRQSLGQGPEFLIYFQGTGAADDSGLPNDRFFAVRPEGSVSTLKIQRTERGDSAVYLCASSLLPGYTEAFFGQGTRLTVV.

The chain recombines TRBV5-1 with TRBJ1-4, with TRBD1 matching over 7 bases. This CDR3 is built from 17 residues. V lost 0 bases, J lost 1 base, and 6 bases stayed unmatched. Germline V gene lookup returns CDR1 SGHRS and CDR2 YFSETQ. Here the CDR3 DNA reads TGCGCCAGCAGCTTGGCATACCCAGGGGGAACTAATGAAAAACTGTTTTTT. This gives the protein CASSLAYPGGTNEKLFF.

The V and J genes are TRBV9 and TRBJ2-7, with TRBD2 identical over 12 bases. The CDR3 has 17 amino acids. The J segment lost 3 bases and the V segment lost 0 bases, leaving 7 bases of the junction unmatched. Germline V gene lookup returns CDR1 SGDLS and CDR2 YYNGEE. The CDR3 DNA reads TGTGCCAGCAGCGTAGGTGCTAGCGGGAGGGAAGGCTACGAGCAGTACTTC. This encodes CASSVGASGREGYEQYF. Using reference TRBV9 and TRBJ2-7 for the parts outside the CDR3, the full variable domain is DSGVTQTPKHLITATGQRVTLRCSPRSGDLSVYWYQQSLDQGLQFLIQYYNGEERAKGNILERFSAQQFPDLHSELNLSSLELGDSALYFCASSVGASGREGYEQYFGPGTRLTVT.

This chain links TRBV7-2 with TRBJ2-2; no clear D. This CDR3 is built from 14 residues. V lost 1 base and J lost 6, with 9 bases in between. The germline V gene has CDR1 SGHTA and CDR2 FQGNSA. In DNA form, the CDR3 reads TGTGCCAGCAGCTTAGTAGGGTGGGCCGGGGAGCTGTTTTTT. It codes for CASSLVGWAGELFF.

CDR3 sequence reads: CASTPGTSGSNEQFF. CDR3 in DNA: TGTGCCAGCACCCCGGGGACTAGCGGGAGTAATGAGCAGTTCTTC. This sequence joins TRBV5-4 and TRBJ2-1, with 14 nucleotides matching TRBD2. The CDR3 extends over 15 amino acids. J gave up 7 bases and V 6 bases, and 6 bases lay outside the gene matches. CDR1 SGHNT and CDR2 YYREEE come from the germline V gene (reference sequence).

This sequence joins TRBV4-3 and TRBJ2-3, with TRBD2 identical over 11 bases. Per the germline V gene, CDR1 is LGHNA and CDR2 is YSLEER. J was trimmed by 0 bases and V by 0 bases; bases with no gene match: 14. The CDR3 consists of 21 residues. CDR3 region: CASSQDIGVAGGYWSTDTQYF. CDR3 DNA sequence: TGCGCCAGCAGCCAAGATATCGGGGTAGCGGGAGGGTATTGGAGCACAGATACGCAGTATTTT.

The table lists this clonotype with many counts. The chain employs TRBV5-1 and TRBJ1-2; D gene unclear. CDR1 and CDR2 (germline): SGHRS, YFSETQ. This CDR3 has 14 amino acids. V was cut by 1 base and J by 7 bases, with 14 bases left in between. The CDR3 spells CASSLSWERSGYTF. In DNA form, the CDR3 reads TGCGCCAGCAGCTTGAGCTGGGAACGGAGTGGCTACACCTTC. Variable domain in full (rest from reference TRBV5-1 and TRBJ1-2): KAGVTQTPRYLIKTRGQQVTLSCSPISGHRSVSWYQQTPGQGLQFLFEYFSETQRNKGNFPGRFSGRQFSNSRSEMNVSTLELGDSALYLCASSLSWERSGYTFGSGTRLTVV.

V and J are TRBV21-1 and TRBJ2-2; TRBD1 is taken as the D call from the table, unchecked against the DNA. TRBV21-1 is a known pseudogene. The CDR3 consists of 16 residues. The CDR3 sequence: CASTGDSNLNTGELFF. In DNA, the CDR3 is TGTGCCAGCACCGGCGACAGCAACTTGAACACCGGGGAGCTGTTTTTT.

In this sample, this clonotype turned up many times. The rearrangement links TRBV20-1 to TRBJ1-3, with D unclear. The CDR3 runs to 16 residues. Trimming shortened V by 0 bases and J by 1 base, and 13 bases separated the two germline ends. CDR1 and CDR2 from the germline V gene are DFQATT and SNEGSKA (reference sequence). The CDR3 here is CSARDTPGVSGNTIYF. Written as DNA, the CDR3 is TGCAGTGCTAGAGACACCCCGGGAGTATCTGGAAACACCATATATTTT.

This clonotype has just a few counts. The CDR3 here is CASHDNTEAFF. CDR3 DNA: TGTGCCAGTCACGATAACACTGAAGCTTTCTTT. J is TRBJ1-1 and V is TRBV7-3; D is uncertain. Germline V CDR1 and CDR2: SGHTA, FQGTGA. The CDR3 runs 11 residues. Trimming took 9 bases from V and 2 from J, leaving 7 bases between them.

V gene TRBV20-1 combines with J gene TRBJ1-2; 11 bases agree with TRBD1. The junction had 6 bases not matched to a gene; V was cut back by 2 bases and J by 7 bases. Germline V gene data show CDR1 as DFQATT and CDR2 as SNEGSKA (reference sequence). The CDR3 covers 14 residues. In nucleotides, the CDR3 is TGCAGTGCTAGACCCGGGACAGGGGGATTTGGCTACACCTTC. This encodes CSARPGTGGFGYTF.

This clonotype came up a few times. This chain connects TRBV7-8 to TRBJ1-1; D call uncertain. V was trimmed by 8 bases and J by 3 bases, leaving 13 bases between them. Germline-derived CDR1 and CDR2 are SGHVS and FQNEAQ. The CDR3 runs to 13 residues. CDR3 nucleotide sequence: TGTGCCAGCCGTAGGATTCAGGACACTGAAGCTTTCTTT. This translates into CASRRIQDTEAFF.